This entry lists 20 T cell receptor beta chains sequenced from one sample in a study of shared clonotypes between healthy human individuals (dated by TCRdb to 2020 to 2021). The method behind the library was the immunoSEQ multiplex PCR assay. In TCRdb, the immuneACCESS table is reduced to in-frame sequences with V and J assigned. These tables do not hold every clone; where another copy was compared, an unresolved V gene accounts for under half, and the others remain unexplained. In this sample the table shows 1.5 million to 2.5 million clones, about 95% of which occur a single time. Approximately 1.2% of the sample is held by the ten biggest clonotypes. CD8 naive samples consisted of CD45RO-negative cells that were positively selected for CCR7, yielding a CD45RA+CCR7+ population without TemRA cells. Input material: naive CD8+ T cells sorted from blood. In light of the paper, this sample's cell subset or site label describes: CD45RA+CCR7+. The receptor source for this set is a man aged 18 to 30 in good health.

For the CDR3, the DNA is TGTGCCAGCAGCTTGGTGGGACAGGGGCTGGACGAGCAGTACTTC. Translated, it gives CASSLVGQGLDEQYF. The chain is built from TRBV5-5 and TRBJ2-7, with 10 bases lining up with TRBD1. CDR3 length equals 15 residues. The V segment lost 0 bases and the J segment 5 bases; nucleotides outside the gene matches: 5. The germline gives CDR1 SGHKS, CDR2 YYEKEE (reference sequence).

This sequence joins TRBV10-2 and TRBJ2-5; 7 nucleotides line up with TRBD2. J was trimmed by 5 bases and V by 8 bases; bases with no gene match: 8. The CDR3 totals 13 residues. The V gene's germline CDR1 is WSHSY and CDR2 SAAADI. In DNA, the CDR3 is TGCGCCAGCCGAAGCGGGATCTGGGAGACCCAGTACTTC. This gives the protein CASRSGIWETQYF.

This rearrangement joins TRBV11-2 to TRBJ2-1; 11 bases match TRBD2. This CDR3 region has 15 residues. V lost 3 bases to trimming and J lost 7 bases; unmatched junction nucleotides: 5. Germline CDR1 SGHAT, CDR2 FQNNGV. CDR3 nucleotide sequence: TGTGCCAGCAGCTTCGTAGCGGGGGGGCTTAATGAGCAGTTCTTC. It is translated as CASSFVAGGLNEQFF. The full variable domain, its missing parts supplied by reference TRBV11-2 and TRBJ2-1, is EAGVAQSPRYKIIEKRQSVAFWCNPISGHATLYWYQQILGQGPKLLIQFQNNGVVDDSQLPKDRFSAERLKGVDSTLKIQPAKLEDSAVYLCASSFVAGGLNEQFFGPGTRLTVL.

The chain is built from TRBV5-6 and TRBJ2-7; 7 bases match TRBD1. Losses at the gene ends were 0 bases for V and 12 bases for J; bases not matched to a gene: 6. CDR3 length: 12 amino acids. Per the germline V gene, CDR1 is SGHDT and CDR2 is YYEEEE. In DNA, the CDR3 is TGTGCCAGCAGCTTGGGGACAGGTCCGCCGTACTTC. As protein: CASSLGTGPPYF.

Only one count was recorded for this clone. The chain carries TRBV7-9 and TRBJ1-4, with D perhaps TRBD1 (5 bases). The CDR3 is made up of 17 amino acids. V shed 5 bases and J shed 8 bases, with 24 bases lying between them. Germline V lookup: CDR1 SEHNR, CDR2 FQNEAQ (reference sequence). CDR3 nucleotide sequence: TGTGCCAGCAGCCACTTCCTCGACAGAACGGAATACGAAAAACTGTTTTTT. Amino acids: CASSHFLDRTEYEKLFF. Filled out from reference TRBV7-9 and TRBJ1-4, the complete variable domain reads DTGVSQNPRHKITKRGQNVTFRCDPISEHNRLYWYRQTLGQGPEFLTYFQNEAQLEKSRLLSDRFSAERPKGSFSTLEIQRTEQGDSAMYLCASSHFLDRTEYEKLFFGSGTQLSVL.

The rearrangement uses TRBV19 and TRBJ2-7, with 7 bases aligning to TRBD2. J gave up 0 bases and V 5 bases, and 7 bases lay outside the gene matches. Germline V CDR1 and CDR2: LNHDA, SQIVND (reference sequence). This CDR3 spans 15 amino acids. CDR3 protein: CASSALPGGSYEQYF. The CDR3 DNA sequence: TGTGCCAGTAGTGCTCTCCCGGGGGGCTCCTACGAGCAGTACTTC.

This chain joins TRBV18 and TRBJ2-7; D is uncertain. The CDR3 is made up of 12 amino acids. Germline V lookup: CDR1 KGHSH, CDR2 LQKENI. V shed 3 bases and J shed 4 bases, with 7 bases lying between them. The CDR3: CASSPHLYEQYF. CDR3 nucleotides: TGTGCCAGCTCACCGCATTTATACGAGCAGTACTTC.

The V gene is TRBV30, the J gene TRBJ2-7, with D hard to call. Germline V lookup: CDR1 GTSNPN, CDR2 SVGIG (reference sequence). This CDR3 contains 13 residues. CDR3 sequence reads: CAFQYSAYYEQYF. DNA of the CDR3: TGTGCATTTCAGTACAGTGCTTACTACGAGCAGTACTTC.

This clone was seen once. The same CDR3 is also encoded by other DNA sequences in this sample. V is TRBV2 and J is TRBJ2-5; the D is unclear. The CDR3 extends over 13 amino acids. The ends were cut back, 3 bases at V and 0 bases at J, with 5 bases in the middle. Germline loops: CDR1 SNHLY, CDR2 FYNNEI. CDR3 region: CASSDANQETQYF. The CDR3 DNA is TGTGCCAGCAGTGATGCGAACCAAGAGACCCAGTACTTC. Based on the CDR3 plus reference TRBV2 and TRBJ2-5, the full variable domain is EPEVTQTPSHQVTQMGQEVILRCVPISNHLYFYWYRQILGQKVEFLVSFYNNEISEKSEIFDDQFSVERPDGSNFTLKIRSTKLEDSAMYFCASSDANQETQYFGPGTRLLVL.

The V and J genes are TRBV7-3 and TRBJ2-3, with D maybe TRBD2 (7 bases). V lost 0 bases, J lost 4 bases, and 23 bases lay in between. Germline V gives CDR1 SGHTA, CDR2 FQGTGA. The CDR3 sequence is 19 residues long. The CDR3 nucleotides are TGTGCCAGCAGCTTAACGGGCTTGCGGGGGCCGTCGGTCCCAGATACGCAGTATTTT. This codes for CASSLTGLRGPSVPDTQYF.

The chain is built from TRBV5-1 and TRBJ1-1; 8 nucleotides agree with TRBD1. Trimming at V came to 0 bases and at J to 3 bases, leaving 10 bases not matched to a gene. Germline values: CDR1 SGHRS, CDR2 YFSETQ. The CDR3 sequence is 17 residues long. The CDR3 spells CASSLAPGGGFDTEAFF. For the CDR3, the DNA is TGCGCCAGCAGCTTGGCCCCAGGGGGCGGGTTTGACACTGAAGCTTTCTTT.

This clone was seen once. The V call is TRBV4-1, the J call TRBJ2-7, with 12 nucleotides matching TRBD1. After removal of 2 bases from V and 6 bases from J, the junction contained 5 bases not matched to a gene. Germline CDR1 MGHRA, CDR2 YSYEKL. CDR3 length: 15 residues. In DNA form, the CDR3 reads TGCGCCAGCAGCCAACTCCGGGACAGGGGGCTCGAGCAGTACTTC. This codes for CASSQLRDRGLEQYF.

V gene TRBV19 combines with J gene TRBJ2-1; 12 bases fit TRBD2. This CDR3 has 14 residues. Germline V lookup: CDR1 LNHDA, CDR2 SQIVND (reference sequence). J was trimmed by 9 bases and V by 8 bases; bases with no gene match: 8. CDR3 residues: CASAPSGRAIEQFF. DNA for the CDR3: TGTGCCAGTGCCCCTAGCGGGAGGGCCATTGAGCAGTTCTTC.

This chain links TRBV7-9 with TRBJ2-1; no definite D call. Germline V gene sequence: CDR1 SEHNR, CDR2 FQNEAQ (reference sequence). Trimming took 5 bases from V and 4 from J, leaving 12 bases between them. The CDR3 loop spans 14 amino acids. The CDR3 nucleotides read TGTGCCAGCAGCCAAGGATATAGTTACAATGAGCAGTTCTTC. The encoded protein is CASSQGYSYNEQFF.

V and J are TRBV28 and TRBJ1-2, with D possibly TRBD1 on 5 matching bases. Trimming shortened V by 5 bases and J by 1 base, and 11 bases separated the two germline ends. In germline, CDR1 is MDHEN, CDR2 SYDVKM. The CDR3 has 14 residues. In DNA, the CDR3 is TGTGCCAGCAGTCCCCCGACAGTTAACTATGGCTACACCTTC. Its protein product is CASSPPTVNYGYTF.

As concerns this clone: The same CDR3 arises from other DNA sequences in this sample as well. V is TRBV4-1 and J is TRBJ2-2; either TRBD1 or TRBD2 may fit D (5 bases each). CDR3 length: 13 residues. The V gene lost 3 bases and the J gene lost 5 bases, with 7 bases spanning the gap. Germline V gene sequence: CDR1 MGHRA, CDR2 YSYEKL. CDR3 loop: CASSQGETGELFF. CDR3 in DNA: TGCGCCAGCAGCCAGGGGGAGACCGGGGAGCTGTTTTTT.

The chain links TRBV5-6 to TRBJ1-1; weak D call: TRBD1 (5 bases). The CDR3 is made up of 15 amino acids. CDR1 and CDR2 (germline): SGHDT, YYEEEE. V was cut by 1 base and J by 0 bases, with 10 bases left in between. The CDR3 here is CASSLYPGMNTEAFF. DNA of the CDR3: TGTGCCAGCAGCTTGTATCCAGGGATGAACACTGAAGCTTTCTTT.

The genes are TRBV14 and TRBJ2-5; D is perhaps TRBD2 (6 bases). The V gene lost 5 bases and the J gene lost 5 bases, with 12 bases spanning the gap. This CDR3 has 13 residues. Germline loops: CDR1 SGHDN, CDR2 FVKESK. This chain's CDR3 is CASSAEGWETQYF. The CDR3 DNA reads TGTGCCAGCAGCGCGGAGGGTTGGGAGACCCAGTACTTC.

This chain joins TRBV7-2 and TRBJ2-3; 12 bases map to TRBD2. V lost 6 bases to trimming and J lost 4 bases; unmatched junction nucleotides: 8. CDR1 is SGHTA and CDR2 is FQGNSA in the germline V gene. The length of the CDR3 is 16 residues. The CDR3 DNA reads as TGTGCCAGCAGTTCCCGACTAGCGGGAGCTCCAGATACGCAGTATTTT. This encodes CASSSRLAGAPDTQYF.

The rearrangement uses TRBV30 and TRBJ2-7; 9 positions match TRBD1. This CDR3 contains 14 residues. Unmatched junction bases numbered 12, after V lost 5 bases and J lost 7 bases. Per germline, CDR1 GTSNPN and CDR2 SVGIG (reference sequence). The CDR3 region is CAWQTGTGFGEQYF. The CDR3 DNA follows: TGTGCCTGGCAAACCGGGACAGGGTTTGGTGAGCAGTACTTC.